This TCR beta chain was captured in a study of blood T cell repertoires in COVID-19. Study overall: COVID-19 samples collected from the United States, Italy and Spain covered acute and convalescent phases. T cells, B-cell-depleted T cells, or PBMCs supplied cDNA or gDNA.

Profiled with immunoSEQ multiplex PCR; TCRdb holds only in-frame clones, not every one. The sample has some 210,000 clones; 80% to 90% are singletons. The source is a woman aged 70-85 years with active or convalescent COVID-19. Input material: peripheral blood.

The CDR3 sequence is CASSLVTGGSSGYTF. In DNA form, the CDR3 reads TGTGCCAGCAGCTTGGTGACAGGGGGGAGTAGTGGCTACACCTTC. The rearrangement links TRBV5-8 to TRBJ1-2, with 9 bases aligning to TRBD1. Trimming at V came to 0 bases and at J to 7 bases, leaving 7 bases not matched to a gene. In germline, CDR1 is SGHTS, CDR2 YDEGEE. The CDR3 has 15 residues.